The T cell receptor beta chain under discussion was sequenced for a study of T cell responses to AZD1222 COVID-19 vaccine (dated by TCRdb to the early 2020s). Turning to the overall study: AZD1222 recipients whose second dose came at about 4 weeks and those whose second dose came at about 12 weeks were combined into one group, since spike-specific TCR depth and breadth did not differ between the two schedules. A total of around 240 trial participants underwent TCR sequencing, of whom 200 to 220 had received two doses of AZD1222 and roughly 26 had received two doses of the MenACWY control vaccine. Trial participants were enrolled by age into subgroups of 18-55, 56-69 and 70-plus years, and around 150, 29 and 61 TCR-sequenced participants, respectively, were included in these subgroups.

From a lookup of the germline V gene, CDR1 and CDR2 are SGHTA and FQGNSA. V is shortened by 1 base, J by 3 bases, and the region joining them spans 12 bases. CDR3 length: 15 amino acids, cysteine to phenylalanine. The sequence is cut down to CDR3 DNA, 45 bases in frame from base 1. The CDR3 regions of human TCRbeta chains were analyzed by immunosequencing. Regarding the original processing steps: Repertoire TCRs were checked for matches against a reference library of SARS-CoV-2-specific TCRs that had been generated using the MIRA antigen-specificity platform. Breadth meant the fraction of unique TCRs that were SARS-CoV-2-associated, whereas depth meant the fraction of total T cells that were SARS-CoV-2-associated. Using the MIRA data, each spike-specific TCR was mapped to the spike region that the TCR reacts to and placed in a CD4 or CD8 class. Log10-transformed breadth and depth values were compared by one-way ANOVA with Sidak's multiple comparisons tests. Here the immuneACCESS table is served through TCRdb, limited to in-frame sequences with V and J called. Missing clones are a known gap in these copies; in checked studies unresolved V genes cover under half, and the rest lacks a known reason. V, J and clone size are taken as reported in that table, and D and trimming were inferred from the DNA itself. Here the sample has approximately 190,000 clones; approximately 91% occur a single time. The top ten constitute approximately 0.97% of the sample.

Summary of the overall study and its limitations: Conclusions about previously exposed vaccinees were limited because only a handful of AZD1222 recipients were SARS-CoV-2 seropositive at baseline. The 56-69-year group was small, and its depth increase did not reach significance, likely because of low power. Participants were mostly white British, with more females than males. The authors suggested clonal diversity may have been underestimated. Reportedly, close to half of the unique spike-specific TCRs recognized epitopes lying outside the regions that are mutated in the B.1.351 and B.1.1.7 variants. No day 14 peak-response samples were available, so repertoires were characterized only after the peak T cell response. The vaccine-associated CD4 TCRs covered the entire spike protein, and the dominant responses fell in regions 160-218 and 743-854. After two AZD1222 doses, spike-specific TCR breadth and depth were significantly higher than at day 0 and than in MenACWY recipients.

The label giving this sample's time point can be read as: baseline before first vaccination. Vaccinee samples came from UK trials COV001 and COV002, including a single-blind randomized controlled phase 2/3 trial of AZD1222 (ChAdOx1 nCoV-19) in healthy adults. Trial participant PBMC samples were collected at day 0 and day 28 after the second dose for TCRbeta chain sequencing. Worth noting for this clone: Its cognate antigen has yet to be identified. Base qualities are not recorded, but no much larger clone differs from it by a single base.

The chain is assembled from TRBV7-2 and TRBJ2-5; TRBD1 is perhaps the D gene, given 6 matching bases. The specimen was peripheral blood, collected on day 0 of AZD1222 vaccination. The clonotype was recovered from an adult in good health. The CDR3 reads CASSLVPRDKETQYF. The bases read TGTGCCAGCAGCTTAGTCCCTAGGGACAAAGAGACCCAGTACTTC.